The clone carrying this T cell receptor (beta chain) occurred a few times. As yet, its antigen is unknown. The entry originates in a study of T-cell memory formation after mild COVID-19. General study results and limits: Chiefly within CM and EM were the contracting CD4+ clones; CD8+ ones were within EMRA.

The authors produced TCR alpha and TCR beta cDNA libraries with sample barcodes and UMIs by 5'RACE using constant-segment primers. Each CDR3 protein is one row after TCRdb ran MiXCR on the 5' RACE reads. The sample holds about 180,000 distinct CDR3 sequences, less than 20% seen once. The J segment lost 2 bases and the V segment lost 7 bases, leaving 9 bases of the junction unmatched. The CDR3 spans 15 residues. Germline CDR1 is SGHRS and CDR2 is YFSETQ. The sequenced sample was PBMCs or a T cell subset sorted from them (not recorded which). The chain couples TRBV5-1 to TRBJ1-2; TRBD1 aligns across 9 bases. The clonotype comes from a man between 18 and 35 years old who had mild COVID-19 (a few samples of this study predate the infection). Cell type and time point are not known. CDR3 sequence (DNA): TGCGCCAGCTCCGGGACAGGGTTGGCGAACTATGGCTACACCTTC. It yields the protein CASSGTGLANYGYTF.